A selection of T cell receptor beta chains follows, all from one sample in a study of CD8+ T cells in alopecia areata. Here immunoSEQ multiplex PCR was the method, and the copy in TCRdb shows in-frame clones only, minus some. The sample carries about 42,000 clones, about two thirds recorded once. The specimen comprised CD8+ T cells sorted from blood, sampled at week 4, from a patient treated with tofacitinib. The receptors were sampled from a human donor with alopecia areata. Both conserved end residues are part of each CDR3. D genes are given only for firm matches. The size field is filled for only some rows; it gives once, few, many or a size class.

v_call: TRBV29-1; d_call: .; j_call: TRBJ1-1; clone_size: .; cdr3_nt: TGCAGCGGATTGGGGGCCCCGAACACTGAAGCTTTCTTT; cdr3_aa: CSGLGAPNTEAFF
v_call: TRBV30; d_call: .; j_call: TRBJ2-7; clone_size: .; cdr3_nt: TGTGCCTGGAGTGTACTTGACGAGCAGTACTTC; cdr3_aa: CAWSVLDEQYF
v_call: TRBV5-6; d_call: .; j_call: TRBJ1-6; clone_size: .; cdr3_nt: TGTGCCAGCAGTCAAGGGGGCTATAATTCACCCCTCCACTTT; cdr3_aa: CASSQGGYNSPLHF
v_call: TRBV7-8; d_call: TRBD1; j_call: TRBJ2-7; clone_size: once; cdr3_nt: TGTGCCAGCAGCGCGGACAGGGGTCACGAGCAGTACTTC; cdr3_aa: CASSADRGHEQYF
v_call: TRBV7-2; d_call: .; j_call: TRBJ2-1; clone_size: .; cdr3_nt: TGTGCCAGCGGGGGGCCTCCCCACAATGAGCAGTTCTTC; cdr3_aa: CASGGPPHNEQFF
v_call: TRBV5-1; d_call: TRBD2; j_call: TRBJ2-1; clone_size: .; cdr3_nt: TGCGCCAGCAGCTCCCCAGCGGGGGGGCCAGATGAGCAGTTCTTC; cdr3_aa: CASSSPAGGPDEQFF
v_call: TRBV29-1; d_call: .; j_call: TRBJ1-2; clone_size: .; cdr3_nt: TGCAGCGTTGAAGAGGTGGCCCTCTATGGCTACACCTTC; cdr3_aa: CSVEEVALYGYTF
v_call: TRBV12-5; d_call: .; j_call: TRBJ2-7; clone_size: .; cdr3_nt: TGTGCTAGTGGTAGGGGGTTCTACGAGCAGTACTTC; cdr3_aa: CASGRGFYEQYF
v_call: TRBV18; d_call: .; j_call: TRBJ2-1; clone_size: .; cdr3_nt: TGTGCCAGCTCACCCGCCGGGTCATACAATGAGCAGTTCTTC; cdr3_aa: CASSPAGSYNEQFF
v_call: TRBV29-1; d_call: .; j_call: TRBJ2-7; clone_size: .; cdr3_nt: TGCAGCGTTGAAGGGACAGAAAGCTCCTACGAGCAGTACTTC; cdr3_aa: CSVEGTESSYEQYF
v_call: TRBV13; d_call: .; j_call: TRBJ1-6; clone_size: .; cdr3_nt: TGTGCCAGCAGCTTTGCAAGTTCCAATTCACCCCTCCACTTT; cdr3_aa: CASSFASSNSPLHF
v_call: TRBV4-3; d_call: .; j_call: TRBJ1-2; clone_size: .; cdr3_nt: TGCGCCAGCAGCCAAGACAGGGCTAACTATGGCTACACCTTC; cdr3_aa: CASSQDRANYGYTF
v_call: TRBV12-5; d_call: .; j_call: TRBJ1-1; clone_size: .; cdr3_nt: TGTGCTAGTGGTTTGACAGGGACAACTGAAGCTTTCTTT; cdr3_aa: CASGLTGTTEAFF
v_call: TRBV29-1; d_call: .; j_call: TRBJ1-1; clone_size: .; cdr3_nt: TGCAGCGTTGTTGGGCGGAACACTGAAGCTTTCTTT; cdr3_aa: CSVVGRNTEAFF
v_call: TRBV25-1; d_call: TRBD1; j_call: TRBJ2-7; clone_size: .; cdr3_nt: TGTGCCAGCAGTGAATGGTCACGGGACAGGGGATACTACGAGCAGTACTTC; cdr3_aa: CASSEWSRDRGYYEQYF
v_call: TRBV30; d_call: .; j_call: TRBJ1-5; clone_size: .; cdr3_nt: TGTGCCTGGAGCCAGACCGATAGCAACAATCAGCCCCAGCATTTT; cdr3_aa: CAWSQTDSNNQPQHF
v_call: TRBV29-1; d_call: TRBD1; j_call: TRBJ1-1; clone_size: few; cdr3_nt: TGCAGCGCGTGGACAGGGATTGAAGCTTTCTTT; cdr3_aa: CSAWTGIEAFF
v_call: TRBV30; d_call: .; j_call: TRBJ2-3; clone_size: few; cdr3_nt: TGTGCCTGGAGACTGAGGGGTGGGGCAGATACGCAGTATTTT; cdr3_aa: CAWRLRGGADTQYF
v_call: TRBV29-1; d_call: .; j_call: TRBJ1-1; clone_size: .; cdr3_nt: TGCAGCGTGACCCTACAGGTCCCTGAAGCTTTCTTT; cdr3_aa: CSVTLQVPEAFF
v_call: TRBV6-1; d_call: .; j_call: TRBJ1-5; clone_size: .; cdr3_nt: TGTGCCACCACAGAAAACAATCAGCCCCAGCATTTT; cdr3_aa: CATTENNQPQHF
v_call: TRBV4-3; d_call: .; j_call: TRBJ1-5; clone_size: .; cdr3_nt: TGCGCCAGCAGCCCGGCCAGGGGAAATCAGCCCCAGCATTTT; cdr3_aa: CASSPARGNQPQHF
v_call: TRBV30; d_call: .; j_call: TRBJ2-2; clone_size: .; cdr3_nt: TGTGCCTGGACGTTTGCCGGGGAGCTGTTTTTT; cdr3_aa: CAWTFAGELFF
v_call: TRBV7-9; d_call: TRBD2; j_call: TRBJ2-7; clone_size: .; cdr3_nt: TGTGCCAGCGGGCTAGCGGGGTACGAGCAGTACTTC; cdr3_aa: CASGLAGYEQYF
v_call: TRBV5-4; d_call: TRBD1; j_call: TRBJ1-1; clone_size: .; cdr3_nt: TGTGCCAGCTCCCAAGACAGGGAGTGGGACACTGAAGCTTTCTTT; cdr3_aa: CASSQDREWDTEAFF
v_call: TRBV7-9; d_call: .; j_call: TRBJ2-7; clone_size: once; cdr3_nt: TGTGCCAGCAGCCGGGCTCAGGACCTACTCCACGAGCAGTACTTC; cdr3_aa: CASSRAQDLLHEQYF